This T cell receptor beta chain derives from a study of T cells after yellow fever vaccination. Study results and caveats: Repertoires obtained by FACS sorting could include abundant clonotypes that entered as contaminants from the bulk population.

This CDR3 spans 17 amino acids. Germline trimming cut 6 bases from V and 0 bases from J; bases unmatched to any gene: 12. In regard to this clonotype: Antigen unknown.

TCRdb recomputed calls from the 5' RACE reads with MiXCR, one row per CDR3 protein. The sample holds just over 250,000 distinct CDR3 sequences, roughly 5% seen once. This TCR was recovered from a man in his late teens or twenties who received the YFV17D yellow fever vaccine. The chain combines TRBV12-3 or TRBV12-4 with TRBJ2-5; 8 nucleotides align to TRBD2. The sequencing here drew on CD4+ T cells sorted from PBMCs, taken on the day of the yellow fever booster vaccination. The CDR3 sequence: CASRRGTGGRYQETQYF. The DNA for the CDR3 is TGTGCCAGCAGGCGGGGGACGGGGGGGAGGTACCAAGAGACCCAGTACTTC.